These 2 T cell receptor beta chains share one sample of origin, sequenced in a study of vaccination and CD4 T cells after COVID-19. These receptors have no identified antigens. Treatment given: approximately 11-day PBMC culture with coronavirus spike peptide pools or control peptides (ViraFEST assay). The Oncomine TCR Beta short-read assay generated sequence data from the DNA of cultured CD4+ T cells. MiXCR, run by TCRdb on the PCR reads, gives a single entry per CDR3 protein. The repertoire holds more than 10,000 distinct CDR3 sequences, less than 70% seen once, with about an eighth in the top ten. The sample was CD4+ T cells from blood, cultured in vitro. Receptor source: a human donor who had recovered from COVID-19.

This clonotype was counted only a few times. The chain is built from TRBV20-1 and TRBJ1-5; TRBD1 matches 7 bases. CDR1 is DFQATT and CDR2 is SNEGSKA in the germline V gene (reference sequence). V was pared by 3 bases and J by 4 bases, with 12 bases of the junction left unmatched. CDR3 size: 16 residues. The CDR3 spells CSARDSRQGGNQPQHF. For the CDR3, the DNA is TGCAGTGCTAGGGACTCGAGGCAGGGGGGTAATCAGCCCCAGCATTTT.

This clonotype has a handful of counts. CDR3 nucleotides: TGTGCCAGCAGCCAAGATCGCCGGGACAGGGGGCCTGGGGCCAACGTCCTGACTTTC. Translation: CASSQDRRDRGPGANVLTF. This rearrangement joins TRBV14 to TRBJ2-6; 12 bases match TRBD1. The V gene end was trimmed by 0 bases and the J gene end by 2 bases; junction bases not matched to a gene: 5. Germline-derived CDR1 and CDR2 are SGHDN and FVKESK. The CDR3 length is 19 residues.